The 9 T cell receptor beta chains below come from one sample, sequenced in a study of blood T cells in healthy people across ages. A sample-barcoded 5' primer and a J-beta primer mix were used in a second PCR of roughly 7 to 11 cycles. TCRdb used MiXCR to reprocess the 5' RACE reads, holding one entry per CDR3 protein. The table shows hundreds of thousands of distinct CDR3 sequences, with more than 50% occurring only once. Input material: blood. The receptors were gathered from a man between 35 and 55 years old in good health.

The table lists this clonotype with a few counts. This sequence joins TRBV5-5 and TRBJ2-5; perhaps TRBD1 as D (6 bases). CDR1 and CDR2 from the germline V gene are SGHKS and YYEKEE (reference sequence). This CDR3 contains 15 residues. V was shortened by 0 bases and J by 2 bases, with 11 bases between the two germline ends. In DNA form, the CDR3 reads TGTGCCAGCAGCTTGGCCGGGCAGGGGCAAGAGACCCAGTACTTC. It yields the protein CASSLAGQGQETQYF.

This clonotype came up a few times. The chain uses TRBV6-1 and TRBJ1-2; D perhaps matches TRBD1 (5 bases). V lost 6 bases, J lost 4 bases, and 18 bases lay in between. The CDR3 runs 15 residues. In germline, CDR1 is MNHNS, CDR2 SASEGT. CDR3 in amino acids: CASRRDVGEAYGYTF. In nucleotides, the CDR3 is TGTGCCAGCAGGAGAGATGTGGGGGAGGCCTATGGCTACACCTTC.

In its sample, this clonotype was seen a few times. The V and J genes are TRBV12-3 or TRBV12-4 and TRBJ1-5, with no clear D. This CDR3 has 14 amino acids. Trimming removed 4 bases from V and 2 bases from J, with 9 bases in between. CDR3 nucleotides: TGTGCCAGCAGTTCGCACAGCGGCAATCAGCCCCAGCATTTT. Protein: CASSSHSGNQPQHF.

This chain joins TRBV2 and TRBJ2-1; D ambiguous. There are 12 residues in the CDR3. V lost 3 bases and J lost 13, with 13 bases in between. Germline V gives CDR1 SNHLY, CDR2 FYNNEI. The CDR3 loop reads CASSDPPETQFF. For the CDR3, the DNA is TGTGCCAGCAGTGACCCACCCGAGACCCAGTTCTTC. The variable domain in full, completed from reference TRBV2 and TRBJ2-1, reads EPEVTQTPSHQVTQMGQEVILRCVPISNHLYFYWYRQILGQKVEFLVSFYNNEISEKSEIFDDQFSVERPDGSNFTLKIRSTKLEDSAMYFCASSDPPETQFFGPGTRLTVL.

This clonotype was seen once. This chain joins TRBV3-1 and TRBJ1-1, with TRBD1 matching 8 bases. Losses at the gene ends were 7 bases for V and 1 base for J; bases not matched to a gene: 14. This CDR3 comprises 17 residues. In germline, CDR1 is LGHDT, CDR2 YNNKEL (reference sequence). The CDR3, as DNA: TGTGCCAGCACCCCCTCGACAGGGGTTAGGGGGAACACTGAAGCTTTCTTT. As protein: CASTPSTGVRGNTEAFF.

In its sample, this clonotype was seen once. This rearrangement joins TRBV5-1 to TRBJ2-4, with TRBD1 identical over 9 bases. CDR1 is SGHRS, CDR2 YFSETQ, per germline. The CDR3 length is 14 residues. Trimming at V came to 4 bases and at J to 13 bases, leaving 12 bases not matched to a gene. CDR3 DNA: TGCGCCAGCAGCCCGGGGACAGGGAAAAACGGGCAGTACTTC. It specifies CASSPGTGKNGQYF.

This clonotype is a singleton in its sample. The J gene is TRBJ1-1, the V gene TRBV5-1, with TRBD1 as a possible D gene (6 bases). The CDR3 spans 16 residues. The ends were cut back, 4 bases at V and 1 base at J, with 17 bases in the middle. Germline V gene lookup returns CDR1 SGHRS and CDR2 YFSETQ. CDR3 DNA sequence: TGCGCCAGCAGCACCGAACAGGGTACGAGGAACACTGAAGCTTTCTTT. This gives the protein CASSTEQGTRNTEAFF.

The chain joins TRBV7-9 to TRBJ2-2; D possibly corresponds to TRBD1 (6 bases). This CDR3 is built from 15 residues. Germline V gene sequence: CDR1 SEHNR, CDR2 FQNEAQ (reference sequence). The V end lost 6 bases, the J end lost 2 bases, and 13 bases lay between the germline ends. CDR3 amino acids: CASSIGTSNTGELFF. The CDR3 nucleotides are TGTGCCAGCAGTATCGGGACATCTAACACCGGGGAGCTGTTTTTT.

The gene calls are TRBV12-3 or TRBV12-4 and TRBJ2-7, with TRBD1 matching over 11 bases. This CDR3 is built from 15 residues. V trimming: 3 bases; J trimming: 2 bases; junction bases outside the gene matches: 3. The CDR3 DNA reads TGTGCCAGCAGTTTGGACAGGGGGCTCGCCTACGAGCAGTACTTC. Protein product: CASSLDRGLAYEQYF.